These T cell receptor beta chains were read from a single sample in a study of blood T cell repertoires in COVID-19. TCRdb's table, derived via immunoSEQ multiplex PCR, lists solely in-frame clones and lacks some. This sample carries tens of thousands of clones, around 85% of them seen once, and the ten largest clones take approximately 11%. Sequencing was performed on peripheral blood. These receptors were obtained from a human donor in a cohort sampled during active COVID-19. CDR3s include the opening cysteine and the closing phenylalanine or tryptophan. The D gene is left open where the match is weak. Clone size appears in some rows only: once, few, many, or a class for an expanded clone.

CDR3 length	V gene	J gene	D gene	clone size	CDR3 DNA	CDR3 protein
15	TRBV24-1	TRBJ2-7	-	few	TGTGCCACCAGTGACAACGGGACACCAGTCTACGAGCAGTACTTC	CATSDNGTPVYEQYF
15	TRBV6-5	TRBJ2-7	-	few	TGTGCCAGCAGGCTAATGGGGCCAGGGGGGAGCGAGCAGTACTTC	CASRLMGPGGSEQYF
16	TRBV7-9	TRBJ1-4	-	-	TGTGCCAGCAGCCTAGCTGGGGGCGCAACTAATGAAAAACTGTTTTTT	CASSLAGGATNEKLFF
14	TRBV7-3	TRBJ2-7	TRBD2	-	TGTGCCAGCAGCTTACTAGCGGGAGGGTACGAGCAGTACTTC	CASSLLAGGYEQYF
16	TRBV27	TRBJ1-2	TRBD1	-	TGTGCCAGCAGTTTATCCTTTTCGGGACAGGGTTTTGGCTACACCTTC	CASSLSFSGQGFGYTF
16	TRBV5-1	TRBJ2-3	TRBD2	-	TGCGCCAGCAGCTCAACTAGCGGGATGAGGACAGATACGCAGTATTTT	CASSSTSGMRTDTQYF
10	TRBV7-9	TRBJ2-2	-	-	TGTGCCCAGGATTCCGGGGAGCTGTTTTTT	CAQDSGELFF
14	TRBV11-2	TRBJ1-1	TRBD1	-	TGTGCCAGCAGCTTCCGGGACAGGGGGACTGAAGCTTTCTTT	CASSFRDRGTEAFF
15	TRBV7-6	TRBJ1-6	-	-	TGTGCCAGCAGCTTAAGGACACAGGGTAATTCACCCCTCCACTTT	CASSLRTQGNSPLHF
14	TRBV6-5	TRBJ2-7	TRBD1	-	TGTGCCAGCAGTTTTCAGGACAGGGACAGGGAGCAGTACTTC	CASSFQDRDREQYF
13	TRBV6-6	TRBJ2-3	-	-	TGTGCCAGCAGTTCACCCTTCGCGGATACGCAGTATTTT	CASSSPFADTQYF
15	TRBV5-1	TRBJ2-2	TRBD2	-	TGCGCCAGCCAAGGAGCGGGAGGGTACACCGGGGAGCTGTTTTTT	CASQGAGGYTGELFF
15	TRBV5-8	TRBJ2-1	-	-	TGTGCCAGCAGGGGGAGGGGGAGTTTAAGCAATGAGCAGTTCTTC	CASRGRGSLSNEQFF
18	TRBV9	TRBJ1-5	TRBD1	-	TGTGCCAGCAGCACCCCCCCACAGGGGGGAGGGAAAAATCAGCCCCAGCATTTT	CASSTPPQGGGKNQPQHF
15	TRBV5-4	TRBJ2-6	-	-	TGTGCCAGCAGCTACTCAGGCTCTGGGGCCAACGTCCTGACTTTC	CASSYSGSGANVLTF
15	TRBV5-1	TRBJ1-1	TRBD1	-	TGCGCCAGCAGCACGGGACAGGGTTGGGACACTGAAGCTTTCTTT	CASSTGQGWDTEAFF
11	TRBV20-1	TRBJ2-1	-	-	TGCAGTGCTAGAGGCGTCAATGAGCAGTTCTTC	CSARGVNEQFF
15	TRBV6-2/TRBV6-3	TRBJ2-3	-	-	TGTGCCAGCAGTTACCTAGCCAGTTACACAGATACGCAGTATTTT	CASSYLASYTDTQYF
18	TRBV27	TRBJ1-3	-	few	TGTGCCAGCAGTTTATCAAGCCCCCTTCGGGGGTCTGGAAACACCATATATTTT	CASSLSSPLRGSGNTIYF
14	TRBV11-3	TRBJ1-4	TRBD1	-	TGTGCCAGCAGTTCCGGGACAGGGGATGAAAAACTGTTTTTT	CASSSGTGDEKLFF
15	TRBV5-1	TRBJ2-7	-	-	TGCGCCAGCAGCAGCAGGGGCACAGGAGTCCACGAGCAGTACTTC	CASSSRGTGVHEQYF
16	TRBV28	TRBJ2-1	TRBD2	few	TGTGCCAGCAGTTTATCCTTAGCGGGAGGGCACAATGAGCAGTTCTTC	CASSLSLAGGHNEQFF
14	TRBV10-1	TRBJ2-5	TRBD1	-	TGCGCCAGCAGTGAAGGGACAGTCCAAGAGACCCAGTACTTC	CASSEGTVQETQYF
15	TRBV5-6	TRBJ2-1	TRBD1	-	TGTGCCAGCAGCCGACAGGGGGGAGTCTACAATGAGCAGTTCTTC	CASSRQGGVYNEQFF
14	TRBV30	TRBJ1-6	-	few	TGTGCCTGGAGTGCAGGTCAGAATAATTCACCCCTCCACTTT	CAWSAGQNNSPLHF
13	TRBV5-6	TRBJ2-5	TRBD1	-	TGTGCCAGCAGAGGGACAGCCCAAGAGACCCAGTACTTC	CASRGTAQETQYF
16	TRBV2	TRBJ2-2	TRBD2	-	TGTGCCAGCGGTGGACTAGCGGGAGGGCCCGCCGGGGAGCTGTTTTTT	CASGGLAGGPAGELFF
15	TRBV6-4	TRBJ2-2	TRBD2	-	TGTGCCAGCAGTGTACTAGCGGGAGTATCCGGGGAGCTGTTTTTT	CASSVLAGVSGELFF
14	TRBV25-1	TRBJ2-1	-	-	TGTGCCAGCAGTGAGCGGAGCTCCTACAATGAGCAGTTCTTC	CASSERSSYNEQFF
15	TRBV5-1	TRBJ1-1	TRBD1	once	TGCGCCAGCAGCCTCCGGGACAGGGGGCAGACTGAAGCTTTCTTT	CASSLRDRGQTEAFF